A single sample gave rise to the 12 T cell receptor beta chains below, sequenced in a study of CD8+CD57+ T cells in acquired aplastic anemia. Using genomic DNA as the template, TCR beta VDJ and CDR3 profiling was carried out. One entry per CDR3 protein, called by TCRdb with MiXCR from the reads. Among around 180,000 distinct CDR3 sequences listed, roughly 50% were seen once. Those patients picked for sequencing had displayed CD8+CD57+ cell expansion on flow cytometry. The sequencing sample was made of sorted CD4+, CD8+, or CD8+CD57+ T cells (not recorded which) from PBMCs. The receptor set was obtained from a human donor with aplastic anemia.

This clonotype has a handful of counts. V is TRBV29-1 and J is TRBJ1-1; D perhaps matches TRBD1 (5 bases). The germline gives CDR1 SQVTM, CDR2 ANQGSEA. The CDR3 loop spans 13 amino acids. V was clipped by 0 bases and J by 7 bases, with 12 bases between them. CDR3 region: CSVEDRGIGEAFF. CDR3 DNA sequence: TGCAGCGTTGAAGATCGGGGCATTGGTGAAGCTTTCTTT.

The chain uses TRBV20-1 and TRBJ1-2; D call uncertain. This CDR3 is built from 13 residues. In germline, CDR1 is DFQATT, CDR2 SNEGSKA (reference sequence). Deletions cut 3 bases from V and 0 bases from J, with 8 bases between. This CDR3 is CSARGGTNYGYTF. DNA for the CDR3: TGCAGTGCTAGGGGTGGGACTAACTATGGCTACACCTTC.

The genes are TRBV7-3 and TRBJ2-1, with D hard to call. Germline CDR1 SGHTA, CDR2 FQGTGA. With 5 bases removed from V and 9 bases from J, the gap between germline ends came to 17 bases. The CDR3 runs 14 residues. CDR3 amino acids: CASSRQGSDGEQFF. CDR3 nucleotides: TGTGCCAGCAGCCGACAAGGTAGTGATGGTGAGCAGTTCTTC.

The chain has TRBV11-2 and TRBJ2-3; TRBD2 aligns across 14 bases. Losses at the gene ends were 3 bases for V and 2 bases for J; bases not matched to a gene: 7. Per the germline V gene, CDR1 is SGHAT and CDR2 is FQNNGV. CDR3 length equals 18 residues. The CDR3 DNA reads TGTGCCAGCAGCTTTCAAGGACTAGCGGGGGGATTCACAGATACGCAGTATTTT. Amino acids: CASSFQGLAGGFTDTQYF.

This clonotype has ten or more counts. The chain employs TRBV7-2 and TRBJ1-3, with D hard to call. Trimming left V 3 bases short and J 2 bases short, with 5 bases between. Germline-derived CDR1 and CDR2 are SGHTA and FQGNSA. The CDR3 consists of 13 residues. Written as DNA, the CDR3 is TGTGCCAGCAGCTTGGAAGCTGGAAACACCATATATTTT. Its translation: CASSLEAGNTIYF.

This clonotype appeared many times. The J gene is TRBJ1-2, the V gene TRBV30; D unresolved. CDR1 GTSNPN and CDR2 SVGIG come from the germline V gene (reference sequence). Trimming left V 7 bases short and J 12 bases short, with 15 bases between. CDR3 length: 10 amino acids. Written as DNA, the CDR3 is TGTGCCTCCGGCCAGTTCTCCCACACCTTC. It codes for CASGQFSHTF.

This sequence joins TRBV19 and TRBJ1-5; possible D gene TRBD1, 5 bases. CDR3 length: 14 residues. With 3 bases removed from V and 7 bases from J, the gap between germline ends came to 13 bases. CDR1 is LNHDA, CDR2 SQIVND, per germline (reference sequence). CDR3 region: CASSMWGVGQPQHF. CDR3 in DNA: TGTGCCAGTAGTATGTGGGGGGTCGGGCAGCCCCAGCATTTT.

This clonotype was detected ten times or more. The junction departs from germline at one end; a sequencing error may be responsible. The chain carries TRBV6-1 and TRBJ1-1; D may be TRBD1 (6 bases). CDR3 length: 13 residues. Germline V lookup: CDR1 MNHNS, CDR2 SASEGT. The CDR3, as DNA: TGTGCCAGAAGTGAGAGTCAGGGGACTGAAGCTTTCTTT. Translating it yields CARSESQGTEAFF.

The chain employs TRBV19 and TRBJ1-1; D unclear. Germline V gene data show CDR1 as LNHDA and CDR2 as SQIVND (reference sequence). Trimming removed 4 bases at V and 4 bases at J, with 16 bases between. The CDR3 contains 15 residues. DNA of the CDR3: TGTGCCAGTAGTACAACAGCTGATGTAACCACTGAAGCTTTCTTT. It codes for CASSTTADVTTEAFF.

The CDR3 loop is CATSRSGFTYEQYF. As DNA, the CDR3 is TGTGCCACCAGCAGATCTGGATTCACCTACGAGCAGTACTTC. The chain has TRBV15 and TRBJ2-7; D is unclear. The CDR3 is 14 amino acids. The germline V gene has CDR1 LNHNV and CDR2 YYDKDF (reference sequence). The germline V and J ends were trimmed by 2 bases and 2 bases, with 10 bases remaining between them. Full variable domain (remainder filled in from reference TRBV15 and TRBJ2-7): DAMVIQNPRYQVTQFGKPVTLSCSQTLNHNVMYWYQQKSSQAPKLLFHYYDKDFNNEADTPDNFQSRRPNTSFCFLDIRSPGLGDTAMYLCATSRSGFTYEQYFGPGTRLTVT.

This clonotype has at least ten counts. This sequence joins TRBV7-2 and TRBJ2-1; no firm D call. V gave up 1 base and J gave up 10 bases, with 8 bases separating them. The CDR3 runs 12 residues. Germline V gene lookup returns CDR1 SGHTA and CDR2 FQGNSA. The CDR3 sequence is CASSLGRREQFF. CDR3 in DNA: TGTGCCAGCAGCTTAGGTAGGCGGGAGCAGTTCTTC.

There are a few counts of this clonotype. The J gene is TRBJ1-2, the V gene TRBV3-1, with 7 bases matching TRBD1. The CDR3 has 16 amino acids. The germline V gene has CDR1 LGHDT and CDR2 YNNKEL (reference sequence). The V gene end was trimmed by 2 bases and the J gene end by 7 bases; junction bases not matched to a gene: 13. The CDR3 DNA reads TGTGCCAGCAGCCAAACCACAGGGGTCCTCCTTGGTGGCTACACCTTC. Protein sequence: CASSQTTGVLLGGYTF.